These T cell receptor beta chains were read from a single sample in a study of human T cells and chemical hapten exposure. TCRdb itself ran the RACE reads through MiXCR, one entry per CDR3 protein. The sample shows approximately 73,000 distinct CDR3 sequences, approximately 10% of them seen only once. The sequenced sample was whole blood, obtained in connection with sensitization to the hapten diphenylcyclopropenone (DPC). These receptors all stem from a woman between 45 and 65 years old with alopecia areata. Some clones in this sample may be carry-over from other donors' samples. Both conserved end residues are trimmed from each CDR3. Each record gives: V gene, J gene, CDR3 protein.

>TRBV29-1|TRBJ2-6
SALLMSSGANVLT
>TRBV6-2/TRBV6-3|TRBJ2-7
ASTRTSGPYEQY
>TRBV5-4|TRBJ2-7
ASSPMTGGLYEQY
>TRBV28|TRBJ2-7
ASSLGRAYEQY
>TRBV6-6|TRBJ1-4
ASSPALGGGHEKLF
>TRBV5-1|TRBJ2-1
ASSLLRFSYNEQF
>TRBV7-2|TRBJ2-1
ASSFHPRTVNNEQF
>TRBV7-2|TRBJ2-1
ASSSDRGNEQF
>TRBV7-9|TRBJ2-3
ASSSELGASSTDTQY
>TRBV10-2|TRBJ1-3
ATNPQAGNTIY
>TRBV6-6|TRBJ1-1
ASSWEGGTEAF
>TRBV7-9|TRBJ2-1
ASSLGASYNEQF
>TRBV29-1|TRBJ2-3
SVRINTQY
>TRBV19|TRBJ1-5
ASRKGTGDSNQPQH
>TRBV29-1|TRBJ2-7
SVAPGQGYEQY
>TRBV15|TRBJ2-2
ATLDRSNTGELF
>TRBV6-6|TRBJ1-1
ASSPRTGPLDTEAF
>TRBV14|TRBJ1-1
ASSRSLGTEAF
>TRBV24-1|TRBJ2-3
ATSDFSRSDTQY
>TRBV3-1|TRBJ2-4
ASSRGQGINIQY
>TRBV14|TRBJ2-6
ASSQPFRDSGANVLT
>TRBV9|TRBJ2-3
ASSVAGVSTDTQY
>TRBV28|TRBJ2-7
ASSPPPVYEQY
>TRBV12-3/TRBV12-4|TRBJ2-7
ASSLRQAPYEQY
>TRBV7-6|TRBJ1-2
ASSPGPSNYGYT
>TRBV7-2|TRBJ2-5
ASSSTGGFEETQY
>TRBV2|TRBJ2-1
ASSAGLSYNEQF
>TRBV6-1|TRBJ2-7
ASSAGQGFYEQY
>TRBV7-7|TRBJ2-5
ASRRGTGEETQY
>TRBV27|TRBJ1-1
ASRTTGGLTEAF
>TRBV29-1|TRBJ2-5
SALQGSETQY
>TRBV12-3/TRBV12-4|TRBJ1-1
ASSQGASRTEAF
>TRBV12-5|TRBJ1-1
ASAPTWSNTEAF
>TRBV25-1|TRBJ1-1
ASSDTLGTEAF
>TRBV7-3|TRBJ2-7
ASSPLWDLAPSGPLYEQY
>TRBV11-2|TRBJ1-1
ASSLEGRRMNTEAF
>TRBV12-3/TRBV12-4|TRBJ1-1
ASSLGSNTEAF
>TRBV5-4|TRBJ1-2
ASSLRSNYGYT
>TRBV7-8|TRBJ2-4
ASSLGAGPYEIAKNIQY
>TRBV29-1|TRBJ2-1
SVAGQNGGNEQF
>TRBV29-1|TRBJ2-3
SAPSTGSLDTQY
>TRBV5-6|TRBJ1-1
ASSMYQTLPSEAF
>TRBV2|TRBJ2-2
ASSEWQGNTGELF
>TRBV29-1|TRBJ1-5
SVPGQQNQPQH
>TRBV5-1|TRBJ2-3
ASSSPGGSTDTQY